A selection of T cell receptor beta chains follows, all from one sample in a study of shared clonotypes between healthy human individuals. Generated by immunoSEQ multiplex PCR, the TCRdb table keeps only in-frame clones and is missing some. The sample includes some 2,100,000 clones, nearly 97% seen only once; the top ten take roughly 0.13%. The source material was naive CD4+ T cells sorted from blood. These receptors were taken from a man between 18 and 29 years old in good health. Each CDR3 is given with its conserved first and last residue. The order of the fields is D gene, clone size, V gene, J gene, CDR3 DNA, CDR3 protein. The D gene is left open where the match is weak. The size field is filled for only some rows; it gives once, few, many or a size class.

TRBD1	-	TRBV7-2	TRBJ2-7	TGTGCCAGCAGCTCACGGGGACAGCACTACGAGCAGTACTTC	CASSSRGQHYEQYF
TRBD1	-	TRBV5-1	TRBJ1-3	TGCGCCAGCAGCTTGGGCGGGACAGAAAGTGGATCTGGAAACACCATATATTTT	CASSLGGTESGSGNTIYF
-	-	TRBV11-2	TRBJ2-5	TGTGCCAGCAGGACAATAGAGGGTACCCAAGAGACCCAGTACTTC	CASRTIEGTQETQYF
-	-	TRBV4-1	TRBJ2-3	TGCGCCAGCAGCCAAGAAGCAGATACGCAGTATTTT	CASSQEADTQYF
TRBD1	-	TRBV19	TRBJ2-7	TGTGCCAGTAGTAGGACAGGTAGCTCCTACGAGCAGTACTTC	CASSRTGSSYEQYF
-	once	TRBV30	TRBJ2-6	TGTGCCCAGCGCGGTGGGGACTCTGGGGCCAACGTCCTGACTTTC	CAQRGGDSGANVLTF
-	-	TRBV6-1	TRBJ2-2	TGTGCCAGCAGTGGACTTAGTAACACCGGGGAGCTGTTTTTT	CASSGLSNTGELFF
-	-	TRBV12-5	TRBJ1-5	TGTGCTAGTGGTCCCGCACCGGGCAATCAGCCCCAGCATTTT	CASGPAPGNQPQHF
TRBD1	-	TRBV2	TRBJ2-1	TGTGCCAGCAGTGAAAGGTCAGGGGGTGAGCAGTTCTTC	CASSERSGGEQFF
-	-	TRBV7-9	TRBJ2-1	TGTGCCAGCAGCTTAGGCTCGGCAGGGGGGAATGAGCAGTTCTTC	CASSLGSAGGNEQFF
-	once	TRBV14	TRBJ1-2	TGTGCCAGCAGCAAAGTGTCCCGTGGTGGCTACACCTTC	CASSKVSRGGYTF
-	once	TRBV7-6	TRBJ2-1	TGTGCCAGCAGCTCTCCCCCTTGGGGGTTCGGTGGGAATGAGCAGTTCTTC	CASSSPPWGFGGNEQFF
TRBD2	-	TRBV6-5	TRBJ2-7	TGTGCCAGCAGTTTGTTTGCTCCTGGCGGGAGGGGGCAGTACTTC	CASSLFAPGGRGQYF
-	-	TRBV29-1	TRBJ1-2	TGCAGCGATGTCGATAACCGGGCAGGCAGGTTGAACTATGGCTACACCTTC	CSDVDNRAGRLNYGYTF
-	-	TRBV19	TRBJ1-3	TGTGCCAGTAGTATTTCCGGAGACTCTGGAAACACCATATATTTT	CASSISGDSGNTIYF
TRBD2	-	TRBV18	TRBJ2-1	TGTGCCAGCTCACCACCTCTAGCGGGCGGCCCACACTATGAGCAGTTCTTC	CASSPPLAGGPHYEQFF
TRBD2	-	TRBV9	TRBJ2-1	TGTGCCAGCAGCGCAAGAGGAGGGAGGGCCCCCTACAATGAGCAGTTCTTC	CASSARGGRAPYNEQFF
-	-	TRBV12-5	TRBJ1-1	TGTGCTAGTGGTTTGGTACTGGGCCAGCTATTAAACACTGAAGCTTTCTTT	CASGLVLGQLLNTEAFF
TRBD2	-	TRBV5-1	TRBJ2-7	TGCGCCAGCAGCTTCTCTACTAGCGGGCCTCAGTACTTC	CASSFSTSGPQYF
TRBD2	-	TRBV13	TRBJ2-7	TGTGCCAGCAGCTCCACTGGGGCTAAGACTAGCGGGACGGACGAGCAGTACTTC	CASSSTGAKTSGTDEQYF
-	-	TRBV6-6	TRBJ2-3	TGTGCCAGCAGTGAGCCCCGATACGGGGGTACGCAGTATTTT	CASSEPRYGGTQYF
-	-	TRBV28	TRBJ1-3	TGTGCCAGCAGTTTGGGGAGGGATAGCAGGGGAAACACCATATATTTT	CASSLGRDSRGNTIYF
TRBD1	-	TRBV4-1	TRBJ1-4	TGCGCCAGCAGCCAAACGAGGCAGGGGGCAGGTGAAAAACTGTTTTTT	CASSQTRQGAGEKLFF
-	-	TRBV7-9	TRBJ1-4	TGTGCCAGCAGCGGGGAGGATAATGAAAAACTGTTTTTT	CASSGEDNEKLFF
TRBD2	-	TRBV18	TRBJ2-3	TGTGCCAGCTCACCATTAACCGGGACTAGCGGGGCCCATACGCAGTATTTT	CASSPLTGTSGAHTQYF
-	-	TRBV5-4	TRBJ1-4	TGTGCCAGCAGCTTGGGAGGAGGGCGTAATGAAAAACTGTTTTTT	CASSLGGGRNEKLFF
-	-	TRBV19	TRBJ1-2	TGTGCCAGTAGTCCACTGGGTCACTATGGCTACACCTTC	CASSPLGHYGYTF